The 20 T cell receptor beta chains presented below share a single source sample, sequenced in a study of CD8 T cells in Susac syndrome. With random hexamers, about 0.5 to 1 ug RNA was reverse transcribed. TCRdb reprocessed the immunoSEQ multiplex PCR reads with MiXCR, giving one entry per CDR3 protein. The profile shows 150,000 to 200,000 distinct CDR3 sequences, approximately 94% of them singletons. The sample comprised CD4+ T cells from PBMCs. These receptors originate from a human donor with multiple sclerosis.

The chain combines TRBV2 with TRBJ2-7; D may be TRBD2 (6 bases). Germline V gene lookup returns CDR1 SNHLY and CDR2 FYNNEI. This CDR3 has 16 amino acids. V shed 2 bases and J shed 5 bases, with 19 bases lying between them. DNA for the CDR3: TGTGCCAGCAGTGAATTGGGCGGGACCTCCCTCCACGAGCAGTACTTC. The encoded protein is CASSELGGTSLHEQYF.

CDR3 in DNA: TGTGCCAGCAGTGAGGGACCAGGACAGGGTTGGGCTTTCTTT. Its translation: CASSEGPGQGWAFF. This chain connects TRBV25-1 to TRBJ1-1; 8 nucleotides match TRBD1. This CDR3 spans 14 amino acids. V trimming: 3 bases; J trimming: 11 bases; junction bases outside the gene matches: 11. CDR1 and CDR2 (germline): MGHDK, SYGVNS.

This chain connects TRBV6-2 or TRBV6-3 to TRBJ2-7, with a weak D call TRBD1 (5 bases). In germline, CDR1 is MNHEY, CDR2 SVGEGT. The CDR3 is 13 residues long. The V end was cut by 5 bases, the J end by 6 bases, with 14 bases between. The CDR3 is CASSDYRFLEQYF. The CDR3 coding sequence is TGTGCCAGCAGTGATTACAGGTTTCTCGAGCAGTACTTC.

The chain carries TRBV19 and TRBJ2-1; D unresolved. Trimming stripped 3 bases from V and 4 bases from J, with 10 bases between. Germline CDR1 and CDR2: LNHDA and SQIVND (reference sequence). The CDR3 consists of 14 residues. CDR3 region: CASSMQLTYNEQFF. For the CDR3, the DNA is TGTGCCAGTAGTATGCAGCTAACTTACAATGAGCAGTTCTTC.

The chain couples TRBV4-1 to TRBJ2-5; D remains unclear. The CDR3 totals 15 residues. V was cut by 1 base and J by 5 bases, with 14 bases left in between. Germline-derived CDR1 and CDR2 are MGHRA and YSYEKL. CDR3 bases: TGCGCCAGCAGCCAAGGCAAGCAGCCCGGGGAGACCCAGTACTTC. Protein sequence: CASSQGKQPGETQYF.

This clonotype was recorded only once. The rearrangement links TRBV19 to TRBJ2-5; tentatively, D is TRBD1 (6 bases). The CDR3 is 14 amino acids. V gave up 5 bases and J gave up 9 bases, with 19 bases separating them. Germline-derived CDR1 and CDR2 are LNHDA and SQIVND (reference sequence). The CDR3 region is CASSSPGTMHAQYF. As DNA, the CDR3 is TGTGCCAGTAGTTCTCCCGGGACAATGCATGCCCAGTACTTC.

The V gene is TRBV11-2, the J gene TRBJ2-5; D is unresolved. The ends were cut back, 5 bases at V and 1 base at J, with 17 bases in the middle. The CDR3 spans 16 residues. Germline V gives CDR1 SGHAT, CDR2 FQNNGV. For the CDR3, the DNA is TGTGCCAGCAGCCGCCGTTGGGCCAGAACCCAAGAGACCCAGTACTTC. Its translation: CASSRRWARTQETQYF.

The J gene is TRBJ1-1, the V gene TRBV9; TRBD1 is a possible D gene (6 bases). With 3 bases removed from V and 1 base from J, the gap between germline ends came to 7 bases. The CDR3 is 13 residues long. Germline CDR1 and CDR2: SGDLS and YYNGEE. As DNA, the CDR3 is TGTGCCAGCAGCGGGGGGCCGAACACTGAAGCTTTCTTT. It encodes CASSGGPNTEAFF.

This chain links TRBV3-1 with TRBJ2-3, with 14 positions matching TRBD2. V was clipped by 4 bases and J by 2 bases; unmatched bases: 5. CDR1 and CDR2 from the germline V gene are LGHDT and YNNKEL (reference sequence). CDR3 length: 17 amino acids. The CDR3 here is CASSPLTSGRATDTQYF. The CDR3 region has the DNA TGTGCCAGCAGCCCCCTGACTAGCGGGAGGGCCACAGATACGCAGTATTTT.

Only one count was recorded for this clonotype. The chain combines TRBV29-1 with TRBJ2-1; 8 nucleotides line up with TRBD2. The CDR3 is 14 residues long. Germline V gene sequence: CDR1 SQVTM, CDR2 ANQGSEA. J was trimmed by 0 bases and V by 6 bases; bases with no gene match: 4. The CDR3 reads CSVGSGSSYNEQFF. As DNA, the CDR3 is TGCAGCGTAGGAAGCGGGAGCTCCTACAATGAGCAGTTCTTC.

The genes are TRBV25-1 and TRBJ1-2, with D tentatively TRBD1 (6 bases). Germline-derived CDR1 and CDR2 are MGHDK and SYGVNS. V was shortened by 10 bases and J by 7 bases, with 16 bases between the two germline ends. The CDR3 runs to 12 residues. CDR3 region: CATWGAAGGYTF. In DNA form, the CDR3 reads TGTGCCACTTGGGGGGCTGCCGGTGGCTACACCTTC.

This rearrangement joins TRBV5-1 to TRBJ2-1, with 14 bases aligning to TRBD2. There are 18 residues in the CDR3. Germline V gene data show CDR1 as SGHRS and CDR2 as YFSETQ. The trim removed 2 bases at V and 5 bases at J, leaving 9 bases unmatched. The CDR3 region has the DNA TGCGCCAGCAGCTTACGGATCGGACTAGCGGGAGGTAACAATGAGCAGTTCTTC. Amino acids: CASSLRIGLAGGNNEQFF.

The gene calls are TRBV12-3 or TRBV12-4 and TRBJ2-7, with TRBD2 identical over 14 bases. The CDR3 contains 15 residues. Trimming cost V 5 bases and J 5 bases; bases outside gene matches: 5. This CDR3 reads CASSRRTSGRHEQYF. CDR3 DNA sequence: TGTGCCAGCAGTCGGCGGACTAGCGGGAGGCACGAGCAGTACTTC.

V usage is TRBV7-2 and J usage is TRBJ2-7; 11 nucleotides agree with TRBD2. Germline V gene data show CDR1 as SGHTA and CDR2 as FQGNSA. CDR3 size: 15 residues. With V trimmed by 5 bases and J by 2 bases, 5 bases remained unmatched. The CDR3 region has the DNA TGTGCCAGCAGCGTCGGGACTAGCGGTACCTACGAGCAGTACTTC. Encoded protein: CASSVGTSGTYEQYF.

The chain couples TRBV12-3 or TRBV12-4 to TRBJ2-7, with 11 bases aligning to TRBD1. The CDR3 is 15 amino acids. V was pared by 7 bases and J by 7 bases, with 12 bases of the junction left unmatched. CDR3 in DNA: TGTGCCAGCAACCCTGGGACAGGGGGGCTGTGGGAGCAGTACTTC. As protein: CASNPGTGGLWEQYF.

The V call is TRBV2, the J call TRBJ2-5, with D possibly being TRBD1 (6 bases). CDR1 and CDR2 from the germline V gene are SNHLY and FYNNEI. Trimming stripped 7 bases from V and 4 bases from J, with 16 bases between. This CDR3 has 14 amino acids. The CDR3 nucleotides read TGTGCCAGCACCCGCAGGGGACGGAGAGAGACCCAGTACTTC. This codes for CASTRRGRRETQYF.

The V and J genes are TRBV5-8 and TRBJ2-7; 8 positions match TRBD1. The CDR3 loop spans 14 amino acids. Germline lookup yields CDR1 SGHTS and CDR2 YDEGEE. The V and J ends lost 6 bases and 2 bases, in that order; junction bases with no gene match: 7. CDR3 bases: TGTGCCAGCACCATCGGGACAGGACCCTACGAGCAGTACTTC. Amino acid sequence: CASTIGTGPYEQYF.

This clonotype was seen just once. This chain joins TRBV6-6 and TRBJ2-1; 7 bases line up with TRBD2. The germline CDR1 and CDR2 sequences are MNHNY and SVGAGI (reference sequence). After removal of 6 bases from V and 2 bases from J, the junction contained 7 bases not matched to a gene. The CDR3 has 15 residues. CDR3: CASSRGSATYNEQFF. The CDR3 nucleotides are TGTGCCAGCAGCCGCGGGAGCGCGACCTACAATGAGCAGTTCTTC.

V is TRBV5-4 and J is TRBJ2-1, with 10 bases matching TRBD2. Germline-derived CDR1 and CDR2 are SGHNT and YYREEE (reference sequence). The junction had 17 bases not matched to a gene; V was cut back by 5 bases and J by 6 bases. The CDR3 is made up of 18 amino acids. CDR3 sequence reads: CASRKGGEPAGGSNEQFF. In nucleotides, the CDR3 is TGTGCCAGCAGAAAAGGAGGGGAACCAGCGGGAGGGAGCAATGAGCAGTTCTTC.

The chain is built from TRBV29-1 and TRBJ2-5; 9 bases fit TRBD2. The V segment lost 4 bases and the J segment 3 bases; nucleotides outside the gene matches: 6. CDR1 is SQVTM, CDR2 ANQGSEA, per germline. The CDR3 sequence is 14 residues long. CDR3 bases: TGCAGCGTTGGCAACGCTAGCGGGGAAGAGACCCAGTACTTC. Its protein product is CSVGNASGEETQYF.